The source of this T cell receptor beta chain is a study of blood T cell repertoires in COVID-19. Assay: immunoSEQ multiplex PCR; the TCRdb copy retains only in-frame clones and omits some. The repertoire holds some 360,000 clones, with more than 70% as singletons. This CDR3 has 16 amino acids. Seattle's enrolled individuals joined amid active infection and were then monitored longitudinally. The rearrangement joins TRBV21-1 to TRBJ2-1; the D segment call TRBD1 is taken from the table without a DNA check. TRBV21-1 is assigned pseudogene status. The TCR was taken from a woman in her fifties or sixties with COVID-19, enrolled during active disease. Sample: peripheral blood. The CDR3 sequence: CASSKEAGQGHNEQFF. The CDR3 nucleotides are TGTGCCAGCAGCAAAGAGGCCGGACAGGGACACAATGAGCAGTTCTTC.